The T cell receptor beta chain under discussion was sequenced for a study of blood T cells in healthy people across ages. Findings and caveats of the study: Roughly linear declines in TCR beta diversity per million T cells occurred with age.

Through a sample-barcoded 5' primer and a J-beta primer mix, a second PCR was run for about 6 to 11 cycles. One entry per CDR3 protein, called by TCRdb with MiXCR from the 5' RACE reads. The repertoire consists of 450,000 to 700,000 distinct CDR3 sequences, with approximately 30% occurring once and the leading ten covering 18%. Germline values: CDR1 KGHSH, CDR2 LQKENI. The CDR3 spans 14 residues. Trimming removed 6 bases from V and 3 bases from J, with 14 bases in between. Remarks on this clonotype: Its target is unknown.

The sample comprised blood. This TCR was sampled from a woman in her 70s in good health. The rearrangement links TRBV18 to TRBJ1-1; D is perhaps TRBD1 (6 bases). The CDR3 DNA reads as TGTGCCAGCTCCCCCAGACAGGTTGACACTGAAGCTTTCTTT. Protein sequence: CASSPRQVDTEAFF.